This is a list of T cell receptor beta chains from one sample in a study of blood T cell repertoires in COVID-19. Clones were sequenced by immunoSEQ multiplex PCR, and TCRdb holds only the in-frame ones, with some missing. Found here are roughly 39,000 clones, roughly 88% of them singletons; the top ten hold 7.5% to 10%. The sequenced material came from peripheral blood. The receptor set was obtained from a woman in her seventies with acute or convalescent COVID-19. The CDR3 runs from the conserved cysteine through the conserved F or W. D genes are given only for firm matches. A clone size is listed for some rows: how often the clone was seen (once, few, many), or a class if it is expanded.

V	length	J	size	D	CDR3	DNA
TRBV7-9	14	TRBJ1-6	NA	NA	CASSFEGTNSPLHF	TGTGCCAGCAGCTTCGAGGGAACAAATTCACCCCTCCACTTT
TRBV19	13	TRBJ2-1	NA	NA	CASSPTSYNEQFF	TGTGCCAGTAGTCCCACAAGCTACAATGAGCAGTTCTTC
TRBV2	14	TRBJ2-1	NA	TRBD2	CASSGASGYDEQFF	TGTGCCAGCAGTGGCGCTAGCGGGTACGATGAGCAGTTCTTC
TRBV2	17	TRBJ1-1	NA	TRBD1	CASRKLSTGTGGEEAFF	TGTGCCAGCAGAAAATTGTCGACCGGGACAGGGGGCGAAGAAGCTTTCTTT
TRBV15	15	TRBJ2-5	few	TRBD1	CATSHTRGYQETQYF	TGTGCCACCAGCCATACCAGGGGGTATCAAGAGACCCAGTACTTC
TRBV7-9	15	TRBJ2-3	NA	NA	CASSLAAGLTDTQYF	TGTGCCAGCAGCTTAGCGGCGGGTTTGACAGATACGCAGTATTTT
TRBV18	16	TRBJ1-3	NA	TRBD1	CASSLKPGQGGNTIYF	TGTGCCAGCTCACTAAAACCGGGACAGGGAGGAAACACCATATATTTT
TRBV12-5	13	TRBJ1-1	NA	NA	CAMGREANTEAFF	TGTGCTATGGGCCGGGAGGCGAACACTGAAGCTTTCTTT
TRBV6-5	14	TRBJ1-2	NA	TRBD1	CASSDGTGLYGYTF	TGTGCCAGCAGCGACGGGACAGGGCTCTATGGCTACACCTTC
TRBV24-1	16	TRBJ2-3	NA	NA	CATSDFGTAASDTQYF	TGTGCCACCAGTGATTTCGGGACTGCAGCATCAGATACGCAGTATTTT
TRBV6-5	13	TRBJ1-2	NA	NA	CASSEAGRYGYTF	TGTGCCAGCAGCGAGGCAGGGCGCTATGGCTACACCTTC
TRBV7-8	19	TRBJ2-6	NA	TRBD1	CASSLPYRTGSSGANVLTF	TGTGCCAGCAGCTTACCCTACCGGACAGGGAGCTCTGGGGCCAACGTCCTGACTTTC
TRBV6-6	14	TRBJ1-5	NA	NA	CASSYNLGGQPQHF	TGTGCCAGCAGTTACAATCTAGGGGGTCAGCCCCAGCATTTT
TRBV28	16	TRBJ2-1	NA	NA	CASSTPSAQSRDEQFF	TGTGCCAGCAGTACCCCGAGCGCCCAATCGCGGGATGAGCAGTTCTTC
TRBV5-1	14	TRBJ2-5	NA	NA	CASLLDSNQETQYF	TGCGCCAGTTTGTTAGACAGCAACCAAGAGACCCAGTACTTC
TRBV7-7	17	TRBJ2-1	NA	TRBD2	CASSLLASGQSYNEQFF	TGTGCTAGCAGCCTCCTAGCTAGCGGTCAGTCCTACAATGAGCAGTTCTTC
TRBV20-1	15	TRBJ2-2	NA	TRBD1	CSASFEGANTGELFF	TGCAGTGCTAGTTTTGAGGGGGCTAACACCGGGGAGCTGTTTTTT
TRBV11-3	13	TRBJ2-3	NA	TRBD2	CASGAGSTDTQYF	TGTGCCAGCGGAGCGGGAAGCACAGATACGCAGTATTTT
TRBV7-9	12	TRBJ1-2	few	TRBD1	CASSPGQERYTF	TGTGCCAGCAGCCCGGGACAGGAGCGCTACACCTTC
TRBV11-3	17	TRBJ2-3	NA	NA	CASSLDPAASSTDTQYF	TGTGCCAGCAGCTTAGACCCAGCGGCCTCTAGCACAGATACGCAGTATTTT
TRBV6-6	13	TRBJ1-6	NA	NA	CAIQGPVDSPLHF	TGTGCCATCCAGGGTCCCGTCGATTCACCCCTCCACTTT
TRBV27	17	TRBJ1-4	NA	TRBD1	CASSPGTGRRTNEKLFF	TGTGCCAGCAGTCCCGGGACAGGGAGAAGAACTAATGAAAAACTGTTTTTT